Sequencing of this TCR beta chain was carried out in a study of breast tumors, draining lymph nodes, adjacent tissues. The V and J ends lost 1 base and 2 bases respectively, with 14 bases between them. Germline values: CDR1 SGHAT, CDR2 FQNNGV. CDR3 length: 16 amino acids. Breast cancer patients provided tissue from their axillary draining lymph nodes. MiXCR, run by TCRdb on the multiplex PCR reads, gives a single entry per CDR3 protein. This table has about 140,000 distinct CDR3 sequences, 30% to 35% appearing once. This clonotype has at least ten counts. The V call is TRBV11-2, the J call TRBJ2-5, with a tentative D call TRBD2 (6 bases). The receptor comes from a female donor with breast cancer. Some clones in this sample may be carry-over from other donors' samples. Material for sequencing was axillary lymph node tissue. CDR3 nucleotide sequence: TGTGCCAGCAGCTTAGTAAGGGTCGCGGGACAAGAGACCCAGTACTTC. This gives the protein CASSLVRVAGQETQYF.